The clone carrying this T cell receptor (beta chain) was detected many times. TCRdb independently ran MiXCR on the 5' RACE reads; one entry per CDR3 protein. This sample has roughly 34,000 distinct CDR3 sequences, with approximately 7.1% found just once. The source of the sample is a study of early T cells in non-severe SARS-CoV-2 infection. Looking at the study overall: Chains were unpaired, as sequencing was done on bulk RNA from unsorted whole blood.

CDR1 is DFQATT, CDR2 SNEGSKA, per germline (reference sequence). CDR3 length equals 16 residues. V shed 4 bases and J 3 bases; nucleotides not matched to a gene: 12. The material sequenced was whole blood, taken at baseline. The chain has TRBV20-1 and TRBJ2-3; TRBD2 matches at 8 bases. The clonotype originates from an adult who was a healthcare worker with PCR-confirmed SARS-CoV-2 infection or an uninfected control (not recorded which). In DNA form, the CDR3 reads TGCAGTGCTAAGCCTGGACTAGCAAGTTTGACAGATACGCAGTATTTT. Its translation is CSAKPGLASLTDTQYF.